This passage covers 11 T cell receptor beta chains from one sample sequenced in a study of CD8+ T cells in alopecia areata. The sorting of pooled cutaneous lymph node cells relied on CD4, CD8alpha, NKG2D, NKG2ACE and other markers. Sequencing used cDNA as its template, made by extracting RNA and reverse transcribing it. Here immunoSEQ multiplex PCR was the method, and the copy in TCRdb shows in-frame clones only, minus some. This sample comprises around 290,000 clones, none seen once only. The sequencing sample was made of CD4+ T cells sorted from a lymph node. Receptors originate from a C3H/HeJ mouse with alopecia areata. The MHC haplotype recorded for the strain is H2-k.

A few counts support this clone. Each gene name is a mouse one. The CDR3 goes on 4 residues after the read ends, and that part is filled in from the germline J gene. The rearrangement links TRBV3 to TRBJ2-5; D is perhaps TRBD1 (6 bases). This CDR3 region has 13 residues. CDR1 and CDR2 (germline): SNHLY, FYNGKV (reference sequence). The CDR3 region is CASSNGTKDTQYF. The CDR3 bases that were read are TGTGCCAGCAGCAACGGGACAAAAGAC.

Comments on this clone: Gene names denote mouse genes. The CDR3 goes on 4 residues after the read ends, and that part is filled in from the germline J gene. This rearrangement joins TRBV13-1 to TRBJ2-7; 7 nucleotides match TRBD2. Trimming removed 2 bases from V and 3 bases from J; junction bases left unmatched: 2. From germline, CDR1 is NSHNY and CDR2 SYGAGN. CDR3 length equals 13 residues. CDR3 region: CASSELGDYEQYF. Incomplete CDR3 DNA: TGTGCCAGCAGTGAGCTGGGGGACTAT.

Note on this clone: Gene names and germline match the mouse. The read ends 4 residues shy of where the CDR3 ends; the end is completed using the germline J gene. The chain recombines TRBV1 with TRBJ1-1, with D possibly matching TRBD1 (5 bases). The V gene's germline CDR1 is NSQYPW and CDR2 LRSPGD (reference sequence). The CDR3 extends over 14 amino acids. The DNA read from the CDR3 is TGCACCTGCAGTGCAGATATCGAGGGGACA. This translates into CTCSADIEGT. The CDR3 as a whole reads CTCSADIEGTEVFF.

This clone came up a few times. Gene names denote mouse genes. The sequence runs out 4 residues before the end of the CDR3; the remainder is reconstructed from the germline J gene. This sample includes further DNA sequences coding for the same CDR3. The chain combines TRBV5 with TRBJ2-1; D is perhaps TRBD2 (6 bases). Germline V lookup: CDR1 LGHNA, CDR2 YNLKQL (reference sequence). V was clipped by 0 bases and J by 3 bases, with 9 bases between them. The CDR3 extends over 15 amino acids. CDR3 in amino acids: CASSQDSGGYAEQFF. CDR3 DNA, as far as it was read: TGTGCCAGCAGCCAAGATTCGGGGGGCTATGCT.

Remarks on this clone: Germline and genes here are mouse. The sequenced fragment ends 4 residues before the CDR3 boundary, so the rest is inferred from the germline J gene. Other DNA variants within this sample encode the same CDR3. The chain employs TRBV13-1 and TRBJ2-5, with D maybe TRBD2 (6 bases). CDR3 length: 14 residues. The V and J ends lost 4 bases and 0 bases respectively, with 9 bases between them. Germline V gene data show CDR1 as NSHNY and CDR2 as SYGAGN. This CDR3 reads CASSRLGNQDTQYF. CDR3 DNA, as far as it was read: TGTGCCAGCAGTCGGCTGGGGAACCAAGAC.

This clone has only a few counts. Gene and germline names: mouse. The read finishes 4 residues shy of the CDR3 end, and the germline J gene is used to complete it. The chain carries TRBV1 and TRBJ1-1; 7 positions agree with TRBD1. The J segment lost 0 bases and the V segment lost 0 bases, leaving 1 base of the junction unmatched. Germline CDR1 and CDR2: NSQYPW and LRSPGD (reference sequence). This CDR3 is 15 amino acids long. CDR3 protein: CTCSAEQGSNTEVFF. The sequenced CDR3 bases are TGCACCTGCAGTGCAGAACAGGGGTCAAACACA.

This clone occurred a few times. Mouse gene names and germline throughout. The read terminates 4 residues before the CDR3 end, so the remaining end is supplied by the germline J gene. The chain joins TRBV5 to TRBJ2-2; 9 bases align to TRBD1. Germline CDR1 LGHNA, CDR2 YNLKQL (reference sequence). The CDR3 totals 17 residues. The V and J ends lost 0 bases and 4 bases, in that order; junction bases with no gene match: 6. Partial CDR3 DNA: TGTGCCAGCAGCCAAGAGGGCACAGGGGGCGCCACCGGG. This gives the protein CASSQEGTGGATG. The whole CDR3 sequence is CASSQEGTGGATGQLYF.

A word on this clone: Genes here carry mouse names. The CDR3 end falls 4 residues outside the read, so it is completed with the germline J gene. This rearrangement joins TRBV14 to TRBJ2-7; tentative D call: TRBD2 (6 bases). Germline-derived CDR1 and CDR2 are SGHDT and FRDEAV. The CDR3 runs to 13 residues. The germline V and J ends were trimmed by 2 bases and 2 bases, with 8 bases remaining between them. CDR3 DNA (partial): TGTGCCAGCAGTTTTCCTGGGGCCTAT. As protein: CASSFPGAY. The full CDR3 protein reads CASSFPGAYEQYF.

This clone was seen only a few times. Gene and germline names: mouse. With the read ending 4 residues before the CDR3 end, the germline J gene is used to fill in that end. This chain links TRBV13-3 with TRBJ1-1; D is possibly TRBD1 (6 bases). Trimming removed 4 bases from V and 1 base from J, with 14 bases in between. Germline V CDR1 and CDR2: NNHDY, SYVADS. There are 15 residues in the CDR3. Here the CDR3 reads CASSILPGVNTEVFF. The CDR3 bases that were read are TGTGCCAGCAGTATCCTGCCAGGGGTGAACACA.

Remarks on this clone: Mouse germline and gene names are used. The CDR3 end falls 4 residues outside the read, so it is completed with the germline J gene. The chain recombines TRBV5 with TRBJ2-7, with 12 bases that match TRBD2. CDR3 size: 16 residues. The V gene's germline CDR1 is LGHNA and CDR2 YNLKQL (reference sequence). This CDR3 is CASSQDWGLGGDEQYF. The sequenced CDR3 bases are TGTGCCAGCAGCCAAGATTGGGGACTGGGGGGTGAT.

About this clone itself: Gene labels here are mouse ones. CDR3 bases read: TGTGCCAGCAGGCGGGACTGGGATGAC. The encoded protein is CASRRDWDD. The complete CDR3 protein is CASRRDWDDTQYF. The chain is built from TRBV13-1 and TRBJ2-5; 9 nucleotides line up with TRBD2. The CDR3 end is not reached by the read, which stops 4 residues before it; the germline J gene fills it in. Germline V gene lookup returns CDR1 NSHNY and CDR2 SYGAGN. The CDR3 has 13 residues.